The 12 T cell receptor beta chains below were found in one sample sequenced in a study of T cell repertoires in cytomegalovirus infection. In TCRdb, the reads were re-called with MiXCR into one record per CDR3 protein. The data contain some 280,000 distinct CDR3 sequences, roughly 15% of them singletons. Sequenced input: PBMCs. The receptors shown here come from a human donor in good health (CMV status not recorded). Some clones in this sample may be carry-over from other donors' samples.

The chain carries TRBV6-6 and TRBJ1-1; possibly TRBD1 for D (5 bases). The CDR3 runs to 14 residues. In germline, CDR1 is MNHNY, CDR2 SVGAGI (reference sequence). The germline V and J ends were trimmed by 1 base and 1 base, with 7 bases remaining between them. CDR3 coding DNA: TGTGCCAGCAGTTACTTGACAGCGAACACTGAAGCTTTCTTT. It codes for CASSYLTANTEAFF.

This clonotype appeared a few times. This chain joins TRBV20-1 and TRBJ1-2; tentative D call: TRBD1 (6 bases). The CDR3 has 13 residues. From germline, CDR1 is DFQATT and CDR2 SNEGSKA (reference sequence). Trimming removed 6 bases at V and 3 bases at J, with 14 bases between. CDR3 sequence: CSAPTGTYYGYTF. CDR3 nucleotides: TGCAGTGCACCGACCGGGACATACTATGGCTACACCTTC.

This clonotype was found a few times. This chain uses TRBV24-1 with TRBJ1-2, with D unresolved. Germline CDR1 reads KGHDR; CDR2 reads SFDVKD. V was clipped by 6 bases and J by 2 bases, with 9 bases between them. CDR3 length equals 13 residues. CDR3 in DNA: TGTGCCACCAGTCGGGCGGGGAACTATGGCTACACCTTC. The encoded protein is CATSRAGNYGYTF.

This clonotype came up many times. The genes are TRBV7-2 and TRBJ1-5; 10 bases match TRBD1. The CDR3 loop spans 14 amino acids. The V gene's germline CDR1 is SGHTA and CDR2 FQGNSA. Trimming removed 6 bases from V and 7 bases from J; junction bases left unmatched: 6. DNA of the CDR3: TGTGCCAGCAGTAGGGACAGGGGATACCAGCCCCAGCATTTT. Protein product: CASSRDRGYQPQHF.

This clonotype occurred many times. The genes are TRBV7-9 and TRBJ2-5; D is perhaps TRBD1 (6 bases). The CDR3 has 15 residues. The V gene's germline CDR1 is SEHNR and CDR2 FQNEAQ (reference sequence). V lost 8 bases and J 0 bases, leaving 16 bases between the germline ends. In DNA form, the CDR3 reads TGTGCCAGCCGCCCGTCCCGGGACAACCAAGAGACCCAGTACTTC. Amino acid sequence: CASRPSRDNQETQYF.

This clonotype was seen ten or more times. The chain employs TRBV7-9 and TRBJ2-7; 8 nucleotides line up with TRBD2. V lost 3 bases, J lost 0 bases, and 7 bases stayed unmatched. The length of the CDR3 is 16 residues. Germline-derived CDR1 and CDR2 are SEHNR and FQNEAQ (reference sequence). The CDR3 loop is CASSFYGGGSSYEQYF. The CDR3 nucleotides read TGTGCCAGCAGCTTCTATGGCGGGGGGAGCTCCTACGAGCAGTACTTC.

The chain recombines TRBV7-6 with TRBJ1-5; 7 nucleotides match TRBD1. The CDR3 sequence is 14 residues long. The junction had 7 bases not matched to a gene; V was cut back by 5 bases and J by 6 bases. Germline values: CDR1 SGHVS, CDR2 FNYEAQ. The CDR3 nucleotides read TGTGCCAGCAGCGCAGAGACAGGGACTCAGCCCCAGCATTTT. Translating gives CASSAETGTQPQHF.

The gene calls are TRBV25-1 and TRBJ1-1; D unclear. Germline assignment: CDR1 MGHDK and CDR2 SYGVNS. V was clipped by 6 bases and J by 7 bases, with 15 bases between them. The CDR3 spans 13 residues. The CDR3 spells CASSALAGVEAFF. The CDR3 DNA is TGTGCCAGCAGCGCCCTAGCCGGGGTTGAAGCTTTCTTT.

The chain has TRBV12-3 or TRBV12-4 and TRBJ2-2; D possibly corresponds to TRBD1 (5 bases). CDR3 length: 14 amino acids. V was shortened by 11 bases and J by 4 bases, with 17 bases between the two germline ends. The CDR3 sequence is CAAGLGQGTGELFF. As DNA, the CDR3 is TGTGCCGCCGGCCTTGGGCAGGGCACCGGGGAGCTGTTTTTT.

This clonotype was detected ten times or more. V gene TRBV7-2 combines with J gene TRBJ1-6, with 7 bases fitting TRBD1. In germline, CDR1 is SGHTA, CDR2 FQGNSA. CDR3 length: 15 residues. Losses at the gene ends were 6 bases for V and 6 bases for J; bases not matched to a gene: 8. The CDR3 coding sequence is TGTGCCAGCAGACCTGACAGGGACCGTAATTCACCCCTCCACTTT. Amino acid sequence: CASRPDRDRNSPLHF.

This clonotype was observed a few times. The chain combines TRBV7-8 with TRBJ2-1; TRBD2 aligns across 10 bases. This CDR3 has 18 residues. Germline values: CDR1 SGHVS, CDR2 FQNEAQ. V lost 0 bases and J lost 1; bases outside the gene matches: 6. This CDR3 is CASSLALAGVRSYNEQFF. The DNA of the CDR3 is TGTGCCAGCAGCTTAGCTCTAGCGGGAGTCCGATCCTACAATGAGCAGTTCTTC.

J is TRBJ1-5 and V is TRBV19, with D perhaps TRBD1 (6 bases). V was trimmed by 3 bases and J by 2 bases, leaving 14 bases between them. Germline V CDR1 and CDR2: LNHDA, SQIVND (reference sequence). The CDR3 totals 16 residues. This chain's CDR3 is CASSIRNREGNQPQHF. In DNA, the CDR3 is TGTGCCAGTAGTATCCGCAACAGGGAGGGCAATCAGCCCCAGCATTTT.